The 7 T cell receptor beta chains presented below share a single source sample, sequenced in a study of T cell changes during pregnancy in multiple sclerosis (dated by TCRdb to between 2018 and 2021). The library was produced with the immunoSEQ multiplex PCR assay. The table comes from immuneACCESS by way of TCRdb, which keeps in-frame sequences with V and J called. Part of the clones is missing from these tables; in studies checked, under half for an unresolved V gene and the rest for unknown reasons. This sample gives about 64,000 clones in total; around 97% of them show up just once. 2% to 2.5% of the sample lies in the top ten. The source was CD8+ T cells from peripheral blood mononuclear cells, collected after pregnancy. These receptors were taken from a female donor with multiple sclerosis, enrolled in a pregnancy study.

CDR3 sequence reads: CASSLVDGMVTEAFF. The CDR3 DNA reads TGCGCCAGCAGCTTGGTCGACGGGATGGTCACTGAAGCTTTCTTT. The chain links TRBV5-1 to TRBJ1-1; no firm D call. The CDR3 totals 15 residues. The V end was cut by 0 bases, the J end by 4 bases, with 13 bases between. Germline V CDR1 and CDR2: SGHRS, YFSETQ.

The chain carries TRBV5-4 and TRBJ1-2, with 8 nucleotides matching TRBD1. Germline loops: CDR1 SGHNT, CDR2 YYREEE (reference sequence). The length of the CDR3 is 14 residues. V lost 5 bases, J lost 7 bases, and 10 bases stayed unmatched. This CDR3 is CASRPTGGGSGYTF. Written as DNA, the CDR3 is TGTGCCAGCAGGCCAACAGGGGGGGGAAGTGGCTACACCTTC.

The rearrangement links TRBV21-1 to TRBJ2-7; whether TRBD2, the table's D call, matches the DNA was not checked. TRBV21-1 is reported as a pseudogene. This CDR3 comprises 16 residues. CDR3 nucleotides: TGTGCCAGCAGATCGGAGGTGTCGGTACACTCCTACGAGCAGTACTTC. Protein sequence: CASRSEVSVHSYEQYF.

This clone appeared once. The chain links TRBV5-1 to TRBJ2-7; 9 bases fit TRBD2. There are 16 residues in the CDR3. The germline V gene has CDR1 SGHRS and CDR2 YFSETQ. J gave up 3 bases and V 6 bases, and 13 bases lay outside the gene matches. The CDR3, as DNA: TGCGCCAGCACACAACCACAAGCGGGAGGCGGCTACGAGCAGTACTTC. This codes for CASTQPQAGGGYEQYF.

This rearrangement joins TRBV11-2 to TRBJ2-1; a weak D match, TRBD2 (6 bases). Germline values: CDR1 SGHAT, CDR2 FQNNGV. This CDR3 has 13 amino acids. V lost 8 bases and J 4 bases, leaving 12 bases between the germline ends. The CDR3 nucleotides are TGTGCCAGCGGCTATGGACTATACAATGAGCAGTTCTTC. Protein product: CASGYGLYNEQFF.

The J gene is TRBJ2-7, the V gene TRBV9; perhaps TRBD1 as D (5 bases). From germline, CDR1 is SGDLS and CDR2 YYNGEE. CDR3 length: 15 residues. Trimming stripped 4 bases from V and 3 bases from J, with 17 bases between. CDR3 amino acids: CASSQGSGSNYEQYF. In nucleotides, the CDR3 is TGTGCCAGCAGCCAGGGATCCGGGTCAAACTACGAGCAGTACTTC.

This chain links TRBV6-5 with TRBJ2-1, with 8 bases matching TRBD2. With V trimmed by 2 bases and J by 0 bases, 3 bases remained unmatched. This CDR3 has 16 residues. Germline-derived CDR1 and CDR2 are MNHEY and SVGAGI. CDR3 bases: TGTGCCAGCAGTTACGGACTAGCAGGCTCCTACAATGAGCAGTTCTTC. Translated, it gives CASSYGLAGSYNEQFF.